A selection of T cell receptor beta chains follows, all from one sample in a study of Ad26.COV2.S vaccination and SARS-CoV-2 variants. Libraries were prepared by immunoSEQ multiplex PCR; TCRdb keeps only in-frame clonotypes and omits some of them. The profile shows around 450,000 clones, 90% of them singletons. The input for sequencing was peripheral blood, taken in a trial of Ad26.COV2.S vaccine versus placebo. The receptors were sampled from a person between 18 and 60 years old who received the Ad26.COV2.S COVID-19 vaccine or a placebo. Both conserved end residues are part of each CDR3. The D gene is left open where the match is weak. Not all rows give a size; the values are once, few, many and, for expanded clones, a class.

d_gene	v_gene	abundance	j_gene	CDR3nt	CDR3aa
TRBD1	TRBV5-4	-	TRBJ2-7	TGTGCCAGCGCGCCACGACAGGGCGGAGCCTACGAGCAGTACTTC	CASAPRQGGAYEQYF
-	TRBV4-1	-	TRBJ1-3	TGCGCCAGCAGCCAAGGTTCAGCAGTCTCTGGAAACACCATATATTTT	CASSQGSAVSGNTIYF
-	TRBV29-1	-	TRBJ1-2	TGCAGCGTTGTTTGGCAGAACTATGGCTACACCTTC	CSVVWQNYGYTF
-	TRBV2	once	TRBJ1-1	TGTGCCAGCCCCCGGGAGGGGTTGAACACTGAAGCTTTCTTT	CASPREGLNTEAFF
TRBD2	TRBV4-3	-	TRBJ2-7	TGCGCCAGCAGCCCCTCTGGGGGGGATTACTTATCGGGAACCTACGAGCAGTACTTC	CASSPSGGDYLSGTYEQYF
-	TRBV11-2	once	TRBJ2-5	TGTGCCAGCAGAACCCTGGGGGGTTGGGAGACCCAGTACTTC	CASRTLGGWETQYF
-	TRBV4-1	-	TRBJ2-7	TGCGCCAGCAGCCACGGTGAAGGCGAGCAGTACTTC	CASSHGEGEQYF
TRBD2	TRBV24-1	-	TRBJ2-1	TGTGCCACCAGTGACGGCCCGGGAGGGTTTTACAATGAGCAGTTCTTC	CATSDGPGGFYNEQFF
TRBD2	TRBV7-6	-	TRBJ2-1	TGTGCCAGCAGCTTAATAGGACTAGCGGGGGATGAGCAGTTCTTC	CASSLIGLAGDEQFF
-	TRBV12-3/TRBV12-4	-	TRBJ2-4	TGTGCCAGCAGTTTTTCAGGGGCGGACATTCAGTACTTC	CASSFSGADIQYF
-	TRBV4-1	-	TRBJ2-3	TGCGCCAGCAGCCCACCTCCCAGGAGCACAGATACGCAGTATTTT	CASSPPPRSTDTQYF
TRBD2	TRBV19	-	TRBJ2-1	TGTGCCAGTAGTTCTAGCGGCGCCTTGAGGTCGTTCTTC	CASSSSGALRSFF
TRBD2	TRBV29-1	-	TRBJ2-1	TGCAGCGTTGTGGGGGGGGAGGACTCTGGCAATGAGCAGTTCTTC	CSVVGGEDSGNEQFF
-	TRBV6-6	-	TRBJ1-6	TGTGCCAGCAGTTATCCACCTATTCGAAATTCACCCCTCCACTTT	CASSYPPIRNSPLHF
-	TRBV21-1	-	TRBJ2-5	TGTGCCAGCAGTACGACAGGGCCCGAGACCCAGTACTTC	CASSTTGPETQYF
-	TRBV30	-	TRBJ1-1	TGTGCCTGGAGATGGGGTTTTATGAACACTGAAGCTTTCTTT	CAWRWGFMNTEAFF
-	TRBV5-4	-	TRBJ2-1	TGTGCCAGCAGCTTTCTCGCGCAGAGCAGGGCTGAGCAGTTCTTC	CASSFLAQSRAEQFF
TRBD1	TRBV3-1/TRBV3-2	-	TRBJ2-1	TGTGCCAGCAGCCAAGGAGCCCAGAGACAGGGTTACTCCTACAATGAGCAGTTCTTC	CASSQGAQRQGYSYNEQFF
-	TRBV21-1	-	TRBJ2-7	TGTGCCAGCAGCAAAGCGCATGAGGATGACAGCCTACAGGACTCCTACGAGCAGTACTTC	CASSKAHEDDSLQDSYEQYF
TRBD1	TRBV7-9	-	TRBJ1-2	TGTGCCAGCAGCTCGCCTTTCGGAGACAGGGGCGAACTGGGATATGGCTACACCTTC	CASSSPFGDRGELGYGYTF
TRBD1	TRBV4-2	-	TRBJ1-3	TGTGCCAGCAGCCAAGATCTGACAGGGGGGTCTGGAAACACCATATATTTT	CASSQDLTGGSGNTIYF
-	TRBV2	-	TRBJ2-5	TGTGCCAGCAGAAGAGAGACCCAGTACTTC	CASRRETQYF
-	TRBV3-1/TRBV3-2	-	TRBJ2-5	TGTGCCAGCAGCAACACCGAAGAGACCCAGTACTTC	CASSNTEETQYF
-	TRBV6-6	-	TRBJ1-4	TGTGCCAGCAGTCACTCAGGGGAAGATGAAAAACTGTTTTTT	CASSHSGEDEKLFF
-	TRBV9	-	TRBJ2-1	TGTGCCAGCAGCCCTTCCCGAAGGGACAATGAGCAGTTCTTC	CASSPSRRDNEQFF
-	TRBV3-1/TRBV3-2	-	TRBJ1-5	TGTGCCAGCAGCCCTTCGGACCTCAATCAGCCCCAGCATTTT	CASSPSDLNQPQHF
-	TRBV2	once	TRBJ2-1	TGTGCCAGCAGTGAAGACAGGGACAATGAGCAGTTCTTC	CASSEDRDNEQFF
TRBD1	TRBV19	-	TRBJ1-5	TGTGCCAGTAGTGCTACAGGGGGCGGTCAGCCCCAGCATTTT	CASSATGGGQPQHF
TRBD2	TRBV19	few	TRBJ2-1	TGTGCCAGTAGTATAGATGTAGCGGGAGGGGGGTACAATGAGCAGTTCTTC	CASSIDVAGGGYNEQFF
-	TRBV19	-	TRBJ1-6	TGTGCCAGTAACGTGGGGCCGCATTCACCCCTCCACTTT	CASNVGPHSPLHF
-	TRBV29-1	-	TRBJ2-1	TGCAGCGTTGAATGGGCAGACAATGAGCAGTTCTTC	CSVEWADNEQFF
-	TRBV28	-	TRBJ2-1	TGTGCCAGCAGGAGAGTCAATGAGCAGTTCTTC	CASRRVNEQFF
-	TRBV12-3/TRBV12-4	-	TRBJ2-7	TGTGCCAGCAGTTTTAAGCGCTACGAGCAGTACTTC	CASSFKRYEQYF
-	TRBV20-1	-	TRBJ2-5	TGCAGTGCTAATTTCCAAGAGACCCAGTACTTC	CSANFQETQYF
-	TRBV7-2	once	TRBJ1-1	TGTGCCAGCAGCCCCCGGGTGGGTTCGAACACTGAAGCTTTCTTT	CASSPRVGSNTEAFF
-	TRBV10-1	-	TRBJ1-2	TGCGCCAGAGGGACCAATGGCGATGGCTACACCTTC	CARGTNGDGYTF
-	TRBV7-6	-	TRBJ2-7	TGTGCCAGCAGCTCCTTTCAGGGATCCCCCTACGAGCAGTACTTC	CASSSFQGSPYEQYF
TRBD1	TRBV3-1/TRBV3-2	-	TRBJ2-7	TGTGCCAGCAGCCAAGTAGGACAGGGGTCCTACGAGCAGTACTTC	CASSQVGQGSYEQYF
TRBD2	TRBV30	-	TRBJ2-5	TGTGCCTGGAGTCGTGGGGTGACTAGCGGCCAAGAGACCCAGTACTTC	CAWSRGVTSGQETQYF
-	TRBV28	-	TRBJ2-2	TGTGCCACCCCAAAGCCAGCGACCGGGGAGCTGTTTTTT	CATPKPATGELFF
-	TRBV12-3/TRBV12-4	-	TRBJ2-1	TGTGCCAGCACCGGGACGTACAATGAGCAGTTCTTC	CASTGTYNEQFF
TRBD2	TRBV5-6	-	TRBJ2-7	TGTGCCAGCAGCCTCTCTAGCGGGAGGGCCGACGAGCAGTACTTC	CASSLSSGRADEQYF
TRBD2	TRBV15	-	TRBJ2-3	TGTGCCACCAGCAGAGACTGGGGAGCGGGAGGTTTAGATACGCAGTATTTT	CATSRDWGAGGLDTQYF
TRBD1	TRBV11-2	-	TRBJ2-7	TGTGCCAGCAGCTTAGATCAGGACAGGGTCTACGAGCAGTACTTC	CASSLDQDRVYEQYF
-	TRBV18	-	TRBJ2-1	TGTGCCAGCTCACCAGAGACAGACTCCTACAATGAGCAGTTCTTC	CASSPETDSYNEQFF
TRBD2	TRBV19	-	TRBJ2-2	TGTGCCAGTACTACAAGACGGACGGGAGGGCCCACCGGGGAGCTGTTTTTT	CASTTRRTGGPTGELFF
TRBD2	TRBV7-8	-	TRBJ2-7	TGTGCCAGCAGCTCGCCAACCCCGGGACTAGCGGTCGGGCAGTACTTC	CASSSPTPGLAVGQYF
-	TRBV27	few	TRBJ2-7	TGTGCCAGCAGTTTTGTCGGGGGAGGCCCCTACGAGCAGTACTTC	CASSFVGGGPYEQYF
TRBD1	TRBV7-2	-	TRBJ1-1	TGTGCCAGCAGCTTTTTACAGGGGATGAACACTGAAGCTTTCTTT	CASSFLQGMNTEAFF
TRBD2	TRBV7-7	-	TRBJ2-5	TGTGCCAGCAGCCCCTCCCCCGGGGGGGAGACCCAGTACTTC	CASSPSPGGETQYF
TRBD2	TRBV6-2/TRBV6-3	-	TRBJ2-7	TGTGCCAGCAGTTTTTTTCAGGGAGGGTCCTACGAGCAGTACTTC	CASSFFQGGSYEQYF
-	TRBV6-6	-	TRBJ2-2	TGTGCCAGCAGAAGACAGGAGAACACCGGGGAGCTGTTTTTT	CASRRQENTGELFF
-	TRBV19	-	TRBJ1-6	TGTGCCAGTAGCCCCAGGGGTTCACCCCTCCACTTT	CASSPRGSPLHF
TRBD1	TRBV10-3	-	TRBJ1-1	TGTGCCACCAGTAGGGGACAGGGACAGGGGAACACTGAAGCTTTCTTT	CATSRGQGQGNTEAFF
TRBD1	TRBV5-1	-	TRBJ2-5	TGCGCCAGCAGCTTGTCAGGGGGCGGGGAGACCCAGTACTTC	CASSLSGGGETQYF
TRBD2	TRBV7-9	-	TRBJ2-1	TGTGCCAGCAGCGGGGGACTAGCGGGATTCTCCTACAATGAGCAGTTCTTC	CASSGGLAGFSYNEQFF
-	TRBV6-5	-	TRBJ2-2	TGTGCCAGCAGTCCACCCGGCAGGGACGCCGGGGAGCTGTTTTTT	CASSPPGRDAGELFF
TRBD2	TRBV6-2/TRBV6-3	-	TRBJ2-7	TGTGCCAGCAGTTACTCGATGGTGGGAGGGCCCGTCTTCGAGCAGTACTTC	CASSYSMVGGPVFEQYF
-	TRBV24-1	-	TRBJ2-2	TGTGCCACCAGCCGACAGGTCGGGCCCGGGGAGCTGTTTTTT	CATSRQVGPGELFF